The text below deals with one T cell receptor (beta chain). The antigen is undetermined. This CDR3 has 18 amino acids. V gave up 10 bases and J gave up 5 bases; unmatched junction bases: 13. The data derive from a study of T cell responses to AZD1222 COVID-19 vaccine. Overall study findings and caveats: The donor cohort was predominantly white British with a female majority, and clonal diversity may have been underestimated.

Profiling relied on immunoSEQ multiplex PCR, and the TCRdb table lists in-frame clones only, not all of them. The table shows more than 120,000 clones, with around 90% occurring only once. V usage is TRBV23-1 and J usage is TRBJ2-2; 16 nucleotides match TRBD2. TRBV23-1 is labeled an ORF, and its function is uncertain. The specimen was peripheral blood, collected 28 days after the second dose of the MenACWY control vaccine. This TCR was sampled from an adult who received the MenACWY meningococcal vaccine as a control. The CDR3 sequence is CATIPGLAGGIVTGELFF. CDR3 bases: TGCGCCACTATACCGGGACTAGCGGGAGGGATTGTGACCGGGGAGCTGTTTTTT.